This T cell receptor (beta chain) came from a study of OX40 agonist ivuxolimab in advanced cancers. This clone was counted once. Profiling relied on immunoSEQ multiplex PCR, and the TCRdb table lists in-frame clones only, not all of them. The sample yields about 110,000 clones, roughly 90% seen once. The germline gives CDR1 KGHSH, CDR2 LQKENI. V was pared by 3 bases and J by 4 bases, with 13 bases between. The CDR3 has 15 residues. The clonotype comes from an adult with an advanced solid tumor such as melanoma, head and neck, liver or kidney cancer. This chain joins TRBV18 and TRBJ2-1; D remains unclear. The source material was CD4+ or CD8+ T cells sorted from blood, sampled in a trial of the OX40 agonist ivuxolimab. CDR3 nucleotides: TGTGCCAGCTCACCGGGCATGGGATCTTACAATGAGCAGTTCTTC. This codes for CASSPGMGSYNEQFF.